This TCR beta chain was sequenced for a study of OX40 agonist ivuxolimab in advanced cancers. About the investigation overall: The costimulatory receptor OX40 (CD134) was targeted by ivuxolimab, a fully human IgG2 agonistic monoclonal antibody. Intravenous ivuxolimab was administered to patients every 2 weeks at six dose levels: 0.01, 0.1, 0.3, 1.5, 3 and 10 mg/kg. Of the roughly 50 dose-escalation patients, hepatocellular carcinoma was present in 19, melanoma in some 15, renal cell carcinoma in 9 and head and neck cancer in 9. In the dose-escalation cohort, over 65% of patients were male, and the mean age was approximately 55 years, with a range of about 23 to 90. Patients were allowed to have had prior anti-PD-1, anti-PD-L1 or anti-CTLA-4 therapy, and more than 35% of the dose-escalation patients had been treated with checkpoint inhibitors. Partial responses occurred in three dose-escalation patients, of whom one had hepatocellular carcinoma and two had cutaneous melanoma. Peripheral TCRbeta sequencing was intended to test whether TCR sequence diversity was altered and clonal T-cell expansion was caused by ivuxolimab. The paper reports the monotherapy dose-escalation portion (N = 52 patients) of the phase I ivuxolimab trial.

Genomic DNA was extracted from sorted cells for sequencing of the TCRbeta CDR3 region. The immunoSEQ Assay was used for sequencing of TCRbeta CDR3 regions. TCRdb limited this immuneACCESS table to in-frame rearrangements with V and J called. A share of clones is missing; checked studies link under half to unresolved V genes, and the rest is unexplained. In this sample the table shows 94,000 or so clones, 80% to 90% of which occur a single time. The ten largest make up 1.1% of the sample. Here is what the overall study found, with its caveats: The antigen specificity of the peripheral T cells that underwent clonal expansion was not determined. At doses of 0.1 to 3.0 mg/kg, clonal expansion of both CD4+ and CD8+ T cells in blood was seen between baseline and week 6. After ivuxolimab, more expanded clones were found on average in CD8+ T cells than in CD4+ T cells. Low levels of normalized T-cell clonal expansion were also seen in some nonresponding patients. In partial responders in the 0.1-3.0 mg/kg groups, normalized peripheral clonal expansion was found to be among the lowest, especially among CD8+ T cells.

V was cut back by 0 bases and J by 9 bases, leaving a gap of 12 bases between them. According to the germline V gene, CDR1 reads SGHRS and CDR2 reads YFSETQ. CDR3 length: 14 amino acids, cysteine to phenylalanine. Of the read, only the CDR3 DNA is kept; its 42 bases are in frame from base 1. A word on this clone: Its antigen remains undetermined. No per-base quality is available; no much larger clone lies one base away.

Patients with a history of autoimmune disease or receiving systemic immunosuppression were excluded from the trial. Peripheral blood for TCR sequencing was collected from all dose cohorts at baseline, on cycle 4 day 1, and on cycle 7 day 1. The samples were drawn from a first-in-human, open-label, multicenter phase I dose-escalation trial of ivuxolimab. Adults with locally advanced or metastatic melanoma, renal cell, hepatocellular, or head and neck squamous cell carcinoma were enrolled in the trial. Before TCR sequencing, CD4+ T cells and CD8+ T cells were sorted from peripheral blood as separate populations.

In this chain, TRBV5-1 is recombined with TRBJ1-4; a tentative D match to TRBD1 spans 6 bases. The origin of this receptor is an adult with an advanced solid tumor such as melanoma, head and neck, liver or kidney cancer. The starting material was CD4+ or CD8+ T cells sorted from blood, obtained in a trial of the OX40 agonist ivuxolimab. The CDR3 protein: CASSLGQDRQKLFF. Read as DNA, the sequence is TGCGCCAGCAGCTTGGGACAGGACCGTCAAAAACTGTTTTTT.